The clone carrying this T cell receptor beta chain was counted only a few times. Its antigen is currently unknown. The data stem from a study of early T cells in non-severe SARS-CoV-2 infection. Study information: Sequencing targeted bulk RNA from unsorted whole blood, leaving chains unpaired.

TCRdb processed the 5' RACE reads anew with MiXCR; each CDR3 protein has one entry. The table includes under 40,000 distinct CDR3 sequences, roughly 6% detected once. General study results and limits: Matching with VDJdb favored anti-spike CD8 responses (missing private and CD4 specificities).

Trimming removed 11 bases from V and 4 bases from J; junction bases left unmatched: 5. In germline, CDR1 is SNHLY, CDR2 FYNNEI. This CDR3 contains 11 residues. Sequencing was done on a sample of whole blood. The chain has TRBV2 and TRBJ2-7, with 7 bases matching TRBD1. The receptor was derived from an adult who was a healthcare worker with PCR-confirmed SARS-CoV-2 infection or an uninfected control (not recorded which). The CDR3 reads CAVRDSYEQYF. The CDR3 bases are TGTGCCGTCCGGGACAGTTACGAGCAGTACTTC.